These 10 T cell receptor beta chains share one sample of origin, sequenced in a study of CD8 T cells in ankylosing spondylitis. TCRdb reanalysed the 5' RACE reads using MiXCR and keeps one entry per CDR3 protein. The table lists 85,000 to 100,000 distinct CDR3 sequences, about 9.1% of them singletons. Material for sequencing was blood, either unsorted or a sorted T cell fraction (not recorded which). Receptors originate from a male donor with ankylosing spondylitis or in good health (not recorded which).

This clonotype was picked up a small number of times. The chain links TRBV11-2 to TRBJ2-2; TRBD1 is a possible D gene (6 bases). V was pared by 11 bases and J by 6 bases, with 19 bases between. Germline loops: CDR1 SGHAT, CDR2 FQNNGV. This CDR3 has 14 amino acids. The CDR3 DNA is TGTGCCCCCTCGGATGGGGGCTGGTCCGGGGAGCTGTTTTTT. The encoded protein is CAPSDGGWSGELFF.

This clonotype was seen ten or more times. The J gene is TRBJ1-1, the V gene TRBV20-1; perhaps TRBD1 as D (6 bases). This CDR3 is 16 amino acids long. CDR1 and CDR2 from the germline V gene are DFQATT and SNEGSKA (reference sequence). The V end lost 0 bases, the J end lost 5 bases, and 19 bases lay between the germline ends. CDR3 bases: TGCAGTGCTAGAGATTCCACCCTAGGGGGGAGAACTGAAGCTTTCTTT. Its translation is CSARDSTLGGRTEAFF.

In this sample, this clonotype turned up many times. The J gene is TRBJ2-2, the V gene TRBV4-2, with D unclear. Germline V gene lookup returns CDR1 LGHNA and CDR2 YNFKEQ. Trimming took off 0 bases at V and 4 bases at J, with 6 bases between the two ends. The CDR3 loop spans 14 amino acids. The CDR3 coding sequence is TGTGCCAGCAGCCAAGATACGGCCACCGGGGAGCTGTTTTTT. Its translation: CASSQDTATGELFF.

The sample holds a few counts of this clonotype. The chain is built from TRBV11-2 and TRBJ2-6; D unresolved. V was clipped by 1 base and J by 2 bases, with 18 bases between them. Germline CDR1 SGHAT, CDR2 FQNNGV. This CDR3 region has 19 residues. The CDR3 nucleotides read TGTGCCAGCAGCTTAGTTTTAGGAAAGGAAAGAGCTGGGGCCAACGTCCTGACTTTC. It is translated as CASSLVLGKERAGANVLTF.

This clonotype was detected a few times. This chain links TRBV5-1 with TRBJ2-7, with TRBD1 matching over 11 bases. The V gene end was trimmed by 0 bases and the J gene end by 6 bases; junction bases not matched to a gene: 2. Looked up from germline, CDR1 is SGHRS and CDR2 is YFSETQ. The CDR3 is 14 residues long. CDR3 region: CASSLDGTGGEQYF. CDR3 bases: TGCGCCAGCAGCTTGGATGGGACAGGGGGCGAGCAGTACTTC. Full variable domain (missing parts from reference TRBV5-1 and TRBJ2-7): KAGVTQTPRYLIKTRGQQVTLSCSPISGHRSVSWYQQTPGQGLQFLFEYFSETQRNKGNFPGRFSGRQFSNSRSEMNVSTLELGDSALYLCASSLDGTGGEQYFGPGTRLTVT.

This clonotype was counted ten times or more. The CDR3 DNA reads as TGTGCCAGCAGCCTCACAGGGACGGGGAGCTACACCTTC. As protein: CASSLTGTGSYTF. The chain links TRBV7-9 to TRBJ1-2, with D tentatively TRBD1 (6 bases). The CDR3 consists of 13 residues. Germline CDR1 is SEHNR and CDR2 is FQNEAQ (reference sequence). V was trimmed by 5 bases and J by 9 bases, leaving 16 bases between them.

V is TRBV5-6 and J is TRBJ2-5; D is possibly TRBD2 (6 bases). Trimming took off 3 bases at V and 1 base at J, with 7 bases between the two ends. CDR1 and CDR2 from the germline V gene are SGHDT and YYEEEE. The CDR3 sequence is 13 residues long. The CDR3 protein is CASSWDSQETQYF. CDR3 nucleotides: TGTGCCAGCAGCTGGGACTCCCAAGAGACCCAGTACTTC.

The sample holds many counts of this clonotype. This chain connects TRBV20-1 to TRBJ2-1; 8 positions agree with TRBD2. The CDR3 sequence is 15 residues long. Germline assignment: CDR1 DFQATT and CDR2 SNEGSKA (reference sequence). V was clipped by 3 bases and J by 8 bases; unmatched bases: 12. CDR3 residues: CSARDGTSGGYEQFF. CDR3 nucleotides: TGCAGTGCTAGGGACGGGACTAGTGGGGGGTATGAGCAGTTCTTC.

This clonotype came up many times. V and J are TRBV20-1 and TRBJ1-4, with D unclear. The CDR3 loop spans 13 amino acids. Germline V gene sequence: CDR1 DFQATT, CDR2 SNEGSKA (reference sequence). V lost 6 bases, J lost 0 bases, and 8 bases lay in between. The CDR3 nucleotides are TGCAGTGCCAAAGTCGCAACTAATGAAAAACTGTTTTTT. Protein sequence: CSAKVATNEKLFF.

In this sample, this clonotype turned up many times. V gene TRBV5-5 combines with J gene TRBJ2-3, with 8 positions matching TRBD1. The J segment lost 5 bases and the V segment lost 4 bases, leaving 15 bases of the junction unmatched. CDR1 and CDR2 from the germline V gene are SGHKS and YYEKEE (reference sequence). CDR3 size: 17 residues. Written as DNA, the CDR3 is TGTGCCAGCAGCAAGGATCCGACAGGGGCCGTGGGAGATACGCAGTATTTT. Amino acids: CASSKDPTGAVGDTQYF.